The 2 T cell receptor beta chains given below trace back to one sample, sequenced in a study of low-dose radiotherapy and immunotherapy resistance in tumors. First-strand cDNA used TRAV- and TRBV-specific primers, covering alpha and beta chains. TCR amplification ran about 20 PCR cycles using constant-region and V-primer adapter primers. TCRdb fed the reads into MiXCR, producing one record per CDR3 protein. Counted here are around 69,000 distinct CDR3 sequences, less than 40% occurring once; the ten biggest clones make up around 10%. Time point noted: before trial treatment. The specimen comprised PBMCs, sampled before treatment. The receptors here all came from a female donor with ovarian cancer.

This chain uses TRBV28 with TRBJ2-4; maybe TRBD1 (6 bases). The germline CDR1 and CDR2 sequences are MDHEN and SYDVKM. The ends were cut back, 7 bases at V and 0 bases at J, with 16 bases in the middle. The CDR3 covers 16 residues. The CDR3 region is CASNPRGHLAKNIQYF. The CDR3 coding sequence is TGTGCCAGCAATCCCAGGGGACACTTAGCCAAAAACATTCAGTACTTC.

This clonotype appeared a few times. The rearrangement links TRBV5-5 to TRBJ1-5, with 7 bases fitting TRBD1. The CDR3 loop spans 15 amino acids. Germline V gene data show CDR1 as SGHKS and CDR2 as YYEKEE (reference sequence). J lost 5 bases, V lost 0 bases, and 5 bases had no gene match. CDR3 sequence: CASSLEQGRDQPQHF. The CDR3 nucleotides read TGTGCCAGCAGCTTGGAACAGGGGAGGGATCAGCCCCAGCATTTT.